The rows below give T cell receptor beta chains drawn from one sample of a study of control samples from healthy donors and cancer patients. The data were produced by immunoSEQ multiplex PCR, yet TCRdb's version contains in-frame clones alone and is incomplete. The repertoire holds some 30,000 clones, 70% to 90% seen once, with less than 5% in the top ten. Material: formalin-fixed, paraffin-embedded tissue. Source of these receptors: a female donor with melanoma. Both conserved end residues are part of each CDR3. Fields, in order: D gene, clone size, J gene, V gene, CDR3 DNA, CDR3 protein. D genes are given only for firm matches. Clone size is given for some rows only: seen once, a few or many times, or a class if the clone is expanded.

D: TRBD1
size: few
J: TRBJ1-5
V: TRBV10-2
DNA: TGCGCCAGCAGTGATCATACAGGGGGCAGGAGCAATCAGCCCCAGCATTTT
CDR3: CASSDHTGGRSNQPQHF

D: TRBD2
size: -
J: TRBJ2-2
V: TRBV2
DNA: TGTGCCAGCACTACCGACGGGACTAGCGTGATCACCGGGGAGCTGTTTTTT
CDR3: CASTTDGTSVITGELFF

D: -
size: once
J: TRBJ2-5
V: TRBV7-2
DNA: TGTGCCAGCAGCTTCCTAGCGAGAGAGACCCAGTACTTC
CDR3: CASSFLARETQYF

D: TRBD1
size: -
J: TRBJ1-1
V: TRBV18
DNA: TGTGCCAGCTCACCAAGAAAGGGGGCAGTAGACACTGAAGCTTTCTTT
CDR3: CASSPRKGAVDTEAFF

D: TRBD2
size: -
J: TRBJ2-7
V: TRBV4-2
DNA: TGTGCCAGCAGCCCGACCACTAGCGGGAGCTACGAGCAGTACTTC
CDR3: CASSPTTSGSYEQYF

D: TRBD1
size: -
J: TRBJ1-1
V: TRBV30
DNA: TGTGCCTGGTCGACAGGGGGCATCACTGAAGCTTTCTTT
CDR3: CAWSTGGITEAFF

D: -
size: -
J: TRBJ2-1
V: TRBV9
DNA: TGTGCCAGCAGCTCTCTCCCCAGGCTAGAGCAGTTCTTC
CDR3: CASSSLPRLEQFF

D: -
size: -
J: TRBJ2-7
V: TRBV5-4
DNA: TGTGCCAGCAGTTTTGACAGGAATAGCTTCTACGAGCAGTACTTC
CDR3: CASSFDRNSFYEQYF

D: -
size: -
J: TRBJ1-1
V: TRBV5-1
DNA: TGCGCCAGCAGCTTAGGAGGGCTATTGAACACTGAAGCTTTCTTT
CDR3: CASSLGGLLNTEAFF

D: -
size: -
J: TRBJ1-5
V: TRBV6-6
DNA: TGTGCCAGCAGTTACCACAGGGAGCAGCCCCAGCATTTT
CDR3: CASSYHREQPQHF

D: -
size: -
J: TRBJ1-3
V: TRBV9
DNA: TGTGCCAGCAGCGTAGATGGATCTGGAAACACCATATATTTT
CDR3: CASSVDGSGNTIYF

D: TRBD1
size: -
J: TRBJ1-1
V: TRBV30
DNA: TGTGCCTGGAGTCGGGCAGGGGGCACTGAAGCTTTCTTT
CDR3: CAWSRAGGTEAFF

D: TRBD1
size: -
J: TRBJ1-5
V: TRBV19
DNA: TGTGCCAGTAGTCTTAGGACAGGGGGCGCGTCAAATCAGCCCCAGCATTTT
CDR3: CASSLRTGGASNQPQHF